A selection of T cell receptor beta chains follows, all from one sample in a study of cytomegalovirus exposure and HLA in healthy donors. Assay used: immunoSEQ multiplex PCR; TCRdb lists only in-frame clones, some missing. The sample comprises around 200,000 clones, 75% to 90% of which are singletons, and under 0.8% rests with the top ten. Sequencing was done on a sample of PBMCs. All receptors come from a boy aged 5-17 years in good health and CMV-seronegative. Each CDR3 is given with its conserved first and last residue. The order of the fields is CDR3 DNA, CDR3 protein, V gene, clone size, J gene, D gene. D genes are given only for firm matches. Only some rows state a clone size, as once, few, many or a class for expanded clones.

TGTGCCTGGAGTGTAATCTCGGGACAGACCGAGCAGTTCTTC CAWSVISGQTEQFF TRBV30 - TRBJ2-1 TRBD1
TGTGCCAGCAGCCCAGACGGCTGGGCAAGGTACCAAGAGACCCAGTACTTC CASSPDGWARYQETQYF TRBV11-3 once TRBJ2-5 -
TGTGCCTGGACCCGGACAGTCGCTAATTCACCCCTCCACTTT CAWTRTVANSPLHF TRBV30 - TRBJ1-6 -
TGTGCCAGCAGCCCCATAGGCGGGGGGCGGGGGATCACAGATACGCAGTATTTT CASSPIGGGRGITDTQYF TRBV11-2 - TRBJ2-3 TRBD2
TGTGCCAGCAGCCCGTGGGACAGGTCAACCTACGAGCAGTACTTC CASSPWDRSTYEQYF TRBV5-6 - TRBJ2-7 TRBD1
TGTGCCAGTAGTATGGGGGTGGCGGGGGCTACTGAAGCTTTCTTT CASSMGVAGATEAFF TRBV19 - TRBJ1-1 -
TGCGCCAGCAGCTTGGAGGAACAGTATAGCTCCTACGAGCAGTACTTC CASSLEEQYSSYEQYF TRBV5-1 - TRBJ2-7 -
TGTGCCAGCAGCCCCCGACTATCGGGGATCTCTGGCTACACCTTC CASSPRLSGISGYTF TRBV7-9 - TRBJ1-2 -
TGCGCCAGCAGCCATCTCGGGACAGTGGGGTACGAGCAGTACTTC CASSHLGTVGYEQYF TRBV4-1 - TRBJ2-7 TRBD1
TGTGCCAGCAGCCCGACGGGACTAGCGGGAGGGACCCAGTACTTC CASSPTGLAGGTQYF TRBV7-9 once TRBJ2-5 TRBD2
TGTGCCAGCAGCTTATTGGCTGAAGCGGGGAGCTCTGGAAACACCATATATTTT CASSLLAEAGSSGNTIYF TRBV7-9 - TRBJ1-3 -
TGTGCCAGCAGGGGGGCTAGGGTGGGGGATCAGCCCCAGCATTTT CASRGARVGDQPQHF TRBV6-1 - TRBJ1-5 -
TGTGCCAGTAGCCGGGACAGCATGAACACTGAAGCTTTCTTT CASSRDSMNTEAFF TRBV19 - TRBJ1-1 TRBD1
TGTGCCAGCAGCTTAGGAGGCACAGATACGCAGTATTTT CASSLGGTDTQYF TRBV11-3 - TRBJ2-3 -
TGCAGCGTTGAACGACAGAGTCAGCCCCAGCATTTT CSVERQSQPQHF TRBV29-1 - TRBJ1-5 -
TGTGCCAGTTCTATTGACATCGCCCAGCATTTT CASSIDIAQHF TRBV19 - TRBJ1-5 -
TGCAGCGTTGTATTGACAGGGTCTAATGAAAAACTGTTTTTT CSVVLTGSNEKLFF TRBV29-1 - TRBJ1-4 TRBD1
TGTGCCAGCAGTGAAGCGCGGTTGGGACAGGGGGGTCAGCCCCAGCATTTT CASSEARLGQGGQPQHF TRBV2 - TRBJ1-5 TRBD1
TGTGCCAGCAGCCGCGGGACAGGGAGGATCACTGAAGCTTTCTTT CASSRGTGRITEAFF TRBV6-6 - TRBJ1-1 TRBD1
TGTGCCAGCAGCTTCGAGGCCGGGGTAGATACGCAGTATTTT CASSFEAGVDTQYF TRBV11-3 - TRBJ2-3 -
TGTGCCAGCAGGTTGGTGACTAGCGGGAGGGCCTGGAGCGAGCAGTACTTC CASRLVTSGRAWSEQYF TRBV5-4 - TRBJ2-7 TRBD2
TGTGCCAGCAGCAACGCAAACAGGGGCACTGAAGCTTTCTTT CASSNANRGTEAFF TRBV9 once TRBJ1-1 TRBD1
TGTGCCAGCAGCGGAAACGTGGGCGGGGGGGCAAGTTATGTAGATACGCAGTATTTT CASSGNVGGGASYVDTQYF TRBV9 - TRBJ2-3 TRBD2
TGTGCCAGCAGTTCCGGACTAGCAGAAATGGAAGAGCAGTACTTC CASSSGLAEMEEQYF TRBV6-6 - TRBJ2-7 TRBD2